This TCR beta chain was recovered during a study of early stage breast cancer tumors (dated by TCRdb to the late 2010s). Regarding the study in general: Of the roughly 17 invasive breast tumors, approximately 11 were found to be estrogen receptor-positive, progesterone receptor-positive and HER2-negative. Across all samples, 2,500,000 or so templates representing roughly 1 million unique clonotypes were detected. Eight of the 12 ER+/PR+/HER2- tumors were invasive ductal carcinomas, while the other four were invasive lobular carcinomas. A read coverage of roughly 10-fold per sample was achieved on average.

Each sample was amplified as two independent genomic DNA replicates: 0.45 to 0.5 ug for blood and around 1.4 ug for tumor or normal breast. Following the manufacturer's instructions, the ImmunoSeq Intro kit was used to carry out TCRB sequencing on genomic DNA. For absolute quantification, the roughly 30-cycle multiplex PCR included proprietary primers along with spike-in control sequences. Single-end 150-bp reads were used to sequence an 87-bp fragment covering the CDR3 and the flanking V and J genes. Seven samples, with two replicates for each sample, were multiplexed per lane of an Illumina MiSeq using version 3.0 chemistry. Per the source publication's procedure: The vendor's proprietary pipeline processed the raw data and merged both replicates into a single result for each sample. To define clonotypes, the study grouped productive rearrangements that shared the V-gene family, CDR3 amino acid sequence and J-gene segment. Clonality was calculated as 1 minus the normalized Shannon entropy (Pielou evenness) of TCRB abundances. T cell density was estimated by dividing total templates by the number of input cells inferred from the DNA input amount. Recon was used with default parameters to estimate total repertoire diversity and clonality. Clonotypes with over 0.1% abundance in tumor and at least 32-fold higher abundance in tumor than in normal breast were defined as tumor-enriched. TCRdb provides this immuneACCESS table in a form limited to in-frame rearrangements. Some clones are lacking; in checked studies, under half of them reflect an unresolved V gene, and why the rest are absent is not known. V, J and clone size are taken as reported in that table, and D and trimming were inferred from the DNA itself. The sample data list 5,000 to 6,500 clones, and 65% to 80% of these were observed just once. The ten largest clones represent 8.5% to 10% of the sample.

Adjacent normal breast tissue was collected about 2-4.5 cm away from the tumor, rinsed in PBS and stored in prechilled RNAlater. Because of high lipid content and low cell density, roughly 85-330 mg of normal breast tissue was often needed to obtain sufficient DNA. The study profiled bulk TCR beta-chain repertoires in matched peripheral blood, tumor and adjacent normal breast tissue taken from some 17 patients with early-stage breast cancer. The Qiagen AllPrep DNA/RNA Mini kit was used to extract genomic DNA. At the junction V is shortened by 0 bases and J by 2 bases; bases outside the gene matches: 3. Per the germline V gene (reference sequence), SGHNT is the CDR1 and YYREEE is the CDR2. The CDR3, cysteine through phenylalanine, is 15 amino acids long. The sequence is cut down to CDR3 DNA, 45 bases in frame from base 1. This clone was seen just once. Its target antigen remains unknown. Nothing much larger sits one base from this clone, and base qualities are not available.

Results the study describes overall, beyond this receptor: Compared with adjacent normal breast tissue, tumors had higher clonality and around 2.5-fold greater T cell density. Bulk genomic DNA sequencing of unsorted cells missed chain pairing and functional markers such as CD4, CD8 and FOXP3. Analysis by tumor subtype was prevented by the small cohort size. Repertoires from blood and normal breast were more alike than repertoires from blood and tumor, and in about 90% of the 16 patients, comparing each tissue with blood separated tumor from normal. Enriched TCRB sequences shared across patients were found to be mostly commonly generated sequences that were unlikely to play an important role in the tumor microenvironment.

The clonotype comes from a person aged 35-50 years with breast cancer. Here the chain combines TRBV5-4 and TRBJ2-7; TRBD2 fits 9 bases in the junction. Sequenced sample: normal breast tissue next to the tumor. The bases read TGTGCCAGCAGCTTGGATGGCGGGGGGGCCTACGAGCAGTACTTC. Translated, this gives CASSLDGGGAYEQYF.